This T cell receptor beta chain was profiled in a study of cytomegalovirus exposure and HLA in healthy donors. This clone is a singleton in its sample. The PCR used 60 Vbeta and 13 Jbeta primers. Some clones are missing from TCRdb's copy, which holds only in-frame ones; the method was immunoSEQ multiplex PCR. The sample contains about 190,000 clones, roughly 80% of which appear only once. The germline V and J ends were trimmed by 8 bases and 4 bases, with 17 bases remaining between them. The CDR3 totals 14 residues. Germline values: CDR1 MNHEY, CDR2 SMNVEV (reference sequence). This chain connects TRBV27 to TRBJ1-2; perhaps TRBD1 as D (5 bases). The sequence was obtained from a man between 40 and 49 years old in good health and CMV-seropositive. Sample: PBMCs. The chain's CDR3 is CASRRGQGLYGYTF. The CDR3 nucleotides read TGTGCCAGCCGTCGAGGGCAGGGACTCTATGGCTACACCTTC.